This T cell receptor beta chain was documented in a study of spatial heterogeneity in lung cancer. Study details: More beta-chain than alpha-chain sequences were consistently detected.

Time point reported: blood at routine non-recurrence follow-up after resection. The CDR3 spans 14 residues. CDR1 SEHNR and CDR2 FQNEAQ come from the germline V gene (reference sequence). V was clipped by 1 base and J by 0 bases, with 6 bases between them. By sample share, this clonotype is medium-sized. TCRdb independently ran MiXCR on the 5' RACE reads; one entry per CDR3 protein. The profile shows about 38,000 distinct CDR3 sequences, 6.5% to 9.5% of them singletons. Source: PBMCs, taken at follow-up. This chain links TRBV7-9 with TRBJ1-2; D not resolved. The source of this sequence is a male donor with early-stage non-small cell lung cancer. The DNA for the CDR3 is TGTGCCAGCAGCTTAGGAACGTCTAACTATGGCTACACCTTC. As protein: CASSLGTSNYGYTF. Drawing the rest from reference TRBV7-9 and TRBJ1-2, the complete variable domain is DTGVSQNPRHKITKRGQNVTFRCDPISEHNRLYWYRQTLGQGPEFLTYFQNEAQLEKSRLLSDRFSAERPKGSFSTLEIQRTEQGDSAMYLCASSLGTSNYGYTFGSGTRLTVV.